This entry concerns a single T cell receptor beta chain. Its antigen is unknown. The source of the sample is a study of cytomegalovirus exposure and HLA in healthy donors. Study-level points and caveats: In a later analysis, parvovirus B19, influenza, CMV and Epstein-Barr virus appeared linked to several top co-occurrence clusters. The likely origin of a cluster of highly shared sequence variants was a sequencing artifact. Later analysis revealed greater clonal expansion in HLA-associated TCR beta chains than in equally common others.

After removal of 7 bases from V and 5 bases from J, the junction contained 6 bases not matched to a gene. This CDR3 has 13 amino acids. Germline lookup yields CDR1 SQVTM and CDR2 ANQGSEA. It was with 60 Vbeta and 13 Jbeta primers that the PCR ran. Method: immunoSEQ multiplex PCR; TCRdb's copy keeps in-frame clones and lacks some. The table lists about 160,000 clones, about 85% of them singletons. Sequenced input: PBMCs. This chain connects TRBV29-1 to TRBJ2-3; 10 nucleotides match TRBD2. The receptor's source is a man younger than 35 in good health and CMV-seronegative. The CDR3 sequence is CSGYSGRQDTQYF. The CDR3 DNA is TGCAGCGGTTATAGCGGGAGGCAAGATACGCAGTATTTT.